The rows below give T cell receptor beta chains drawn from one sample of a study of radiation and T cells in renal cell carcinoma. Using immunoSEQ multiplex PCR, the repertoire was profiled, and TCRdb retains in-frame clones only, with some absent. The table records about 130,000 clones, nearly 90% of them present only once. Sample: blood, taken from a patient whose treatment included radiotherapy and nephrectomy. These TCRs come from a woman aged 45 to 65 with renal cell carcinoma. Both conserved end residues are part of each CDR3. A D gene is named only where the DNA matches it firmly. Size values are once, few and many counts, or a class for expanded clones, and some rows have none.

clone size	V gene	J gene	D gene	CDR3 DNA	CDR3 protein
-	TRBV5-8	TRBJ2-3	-	TGTGCCAGCAGCTTCGAAGATACGCAGTATTTT	CASSFEDTQYF
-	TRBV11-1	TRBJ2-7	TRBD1	TGTGCCAGCAGCTTAGACGGGACAGGTCCCTACGAGCAGTACTTC	CASSLDGTGPYEQYF
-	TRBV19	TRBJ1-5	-	TGTGCCAGTAGTCCCCCCCAAGGGCGGCAGCCCCAGCATTTT	CASSPPQGRQPQHF
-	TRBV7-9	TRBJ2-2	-	TGTGCCAGCAGCATAAACACCGGGGAGCTGTTTTTT	CASSINTGELFF
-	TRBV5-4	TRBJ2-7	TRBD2	TGTGCCAGCAGCTTTACTAGCGGGGACTACGAGCAGTACTTC	CASSFTSGDYEQYF
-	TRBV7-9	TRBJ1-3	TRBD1	TGTGCCAGCAGCGACAGGGGGCGAGAAAACACCATATATTTT	CASSDRGRENTIYF
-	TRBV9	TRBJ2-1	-	TGTGCCAGCAGCGGTGGCAGCTCCTACAATGAGCAGTTCTTC	CASSGGSSYNEQFF
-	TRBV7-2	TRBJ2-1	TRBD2	TGTGCCAGCAGCCCTAGCGGGCCAATGTCAAGAGAACAGTTCTTC	CASSPSGPMSREQFF
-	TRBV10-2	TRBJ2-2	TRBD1	TGCGCCAGCAGTGAGACACAGGGGGCCGGCGGGGAGCTGTTTTTT	CASSETQGAGGELFF
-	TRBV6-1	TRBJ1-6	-	TGTGCCAGCAGTGACCCGGTTCTACCCCTCCACTTT	CASSDPVLPLHF
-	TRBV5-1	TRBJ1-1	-	TGCGCCAGCAGCTTGGTGGGCAGGGGAAGCACTGAAGCTTTCTTT	CASSLVGRGSTEAFF
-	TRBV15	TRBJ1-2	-	TGTGCCACCAGCAGAGAACACCACAACTATGGCTACACCTTC	CATSREHHNYGYTF
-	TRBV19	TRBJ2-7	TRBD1	TGTGCCAGTAGTTCCCTGACAGGGACCTACGAGCAGTACTTC	CASSSLTGTYEQYF
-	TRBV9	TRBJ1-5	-	TGTGCCAGCAGCGTAGGGGCGGATCAGCCCCAGCATTTT	CASSVGADQPQHF
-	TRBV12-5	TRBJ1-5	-	TGTGCTAGTGACCTCAGGGTATATAGCAATCAGCCCCAGCATTTT	CASDLRVYSNQPQHF
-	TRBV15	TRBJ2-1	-	TGTGCCACCAGCAGAGGAAGTGGGCGGGTTGAGCAGTTCTTC	CATSRGSGRVEQFF
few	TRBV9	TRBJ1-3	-	TGTGCCAGCGCCGCGGGGACCTCTGGAAACACCATATATTTT	CASAAGTSGNTIYF
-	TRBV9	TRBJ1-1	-	TGTGCCAGCAGCGCCGAGGGGGGGTCGAACACTGAAGCTTTCTTT	CASSAEGGSNTEAFF
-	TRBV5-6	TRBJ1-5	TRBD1	TGTGCCAGCAGCTTTGCGGACAGGGGCAATCAGCCCCAGCATTTT	CASSFADRGNQPQHF
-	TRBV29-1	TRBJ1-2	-	TGCAGCGCCGAGGTCGGGTACGGCTACACCTTC	CSAEVGYGYTF
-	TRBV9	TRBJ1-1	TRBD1	TGTGCCAGCAGCCCCCCCCTCGGACAGGGAGTGTGGGAAGCTTTCTTT	CASSPPLGQGVWEAFF
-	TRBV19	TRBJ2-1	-	TGTGCCAGTAGTATAGTAGGGGGTCCCGCGGGGAATGAGCAGTTCTTC	CASSIVGGPAGNEQFF
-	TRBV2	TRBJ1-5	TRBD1	TGTGCCAGCACATGGGACAGTAGCAATCAGCCCCAGCATTTT	CASTWDSSNQPQHF
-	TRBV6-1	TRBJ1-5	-	TGTGCCAGCAGTGTACAGCGGGGTTGGGATCAGCCCCAGCATTTT	CASSVQRGWDQPQHF
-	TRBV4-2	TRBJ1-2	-	TGTGCCAGCAGCCAAGATCTTAGGTCGGATGGCTACACCTTC	CASSQDLRSDGYTF
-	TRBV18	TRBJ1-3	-	TGTGCCAGCTCACCCCCCAGGGAAATTGGGGGAAACACCATATATTTT	CASSPPREIGGNTIYF
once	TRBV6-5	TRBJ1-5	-	TGTGCCAGCAGCTACAGGGAAGATCAGCCCCAGCATTTT	CASSYREDQPQHF
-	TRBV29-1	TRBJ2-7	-	TGCAGCGTTGAATCGGGGTTTCGCAACGAGCAGTACTTC	CSVESGFRNEQYF
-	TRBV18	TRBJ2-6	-	TGTGCCAGCTCACCCCAGGGGCTGCGCTCTGGGGCCAACGTCCTGACTTTC	CASSPQGLRSGANVLTF
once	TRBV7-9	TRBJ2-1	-	TGTGCCAGCAGCTCACGTGGTTCTGGCTATCAACAGTTCTTC	CASSSRGSGYQQFF
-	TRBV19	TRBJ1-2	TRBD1	TGTGCCAGTAGTATTGAGGGGGCCCATAACTATGGCTACACCTTC	CASSIEGAHNYGYTF
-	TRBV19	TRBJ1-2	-	TGTGCCAGTAGGGACGTTTATGGCTACACCTTC	CASRDVYGYTF
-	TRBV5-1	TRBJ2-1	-	TGCGCCAGCAGCCGGGGGTCGGGGACCTACAATGAGCAGTTCTTC	CASSRGSGTYNEQFF
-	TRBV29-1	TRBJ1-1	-	TGCAGCGTTGAAGAGCGTACAGGGAGAACTGAAGCTTTCTTT	CSVEERTGRTEAFF
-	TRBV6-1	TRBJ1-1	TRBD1	TGTGCCAGCAGTGACTTGACAGGGGGAAACACTGAAGCTTTCTTT	CASSDLTGGNTEAFF
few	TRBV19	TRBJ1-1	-	TGTGCCAGTAGGCTCCTTGAGGGGGTTAACACTGAAGCTTTCTTT	CASRLLEGVNTEAFF
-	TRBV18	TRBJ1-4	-	TGTGCCAGCTCACCCCTCGGTGGGGCAACTAATGAAAAACTGTTTTTT	CASSPLGGATNEKLFF
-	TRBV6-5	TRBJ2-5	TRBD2	TGTGCCAGCAGTTGGGGACTAGCGGAAGAGACCCAGTACTTC	CASSWGLAEETQYF
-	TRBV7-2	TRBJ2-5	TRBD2	TGTGCCAGCAGCTTTAGCGGGGGGGCAGGAGAGACCCAGTACTTC	CASSFSGGAGETQYF
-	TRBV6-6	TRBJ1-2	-	TGTGCCAGCAGTGGCGGGGGGGGCCGGGGCTACACCTTC	CASSGGGGRGYTF
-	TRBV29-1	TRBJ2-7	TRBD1	TGCAGCGGCCTCACCGGGACAGGTACCTACGAGCAGTACTTC	CSGLTGTGTYEQYF
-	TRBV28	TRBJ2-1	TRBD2	TGTGCCAGCGGGGGAGGGCCCTACAATGAGCAGTTCTTC	CASGGGPYNEQFF
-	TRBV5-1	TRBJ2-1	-	TGCGCCAGCAGCTTGAGGGGGACCCTCAATGAGCAGTTCTTC	CASSLRGTLNEQFF
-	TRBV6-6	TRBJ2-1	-	TGTGCCAGCACAGGGACGGCCAATGAGCAGTTCTTC	CASTGTANEQFF
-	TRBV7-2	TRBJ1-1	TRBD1	TGTGCCAGCAGCGCCGGACAGGCGAACACTGAAGCTTTCTTT	CASSAGQANTEAFF
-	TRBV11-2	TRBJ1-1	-	TGTGCCAGCAGCTTGACATTGTACACTGAAGCTTTCTTT	CASSLTLYTEAFF
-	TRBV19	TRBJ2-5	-	TGTGCCAGTAGTCCCAGTTCCATTCAAGAGACCCAGTACTTC	CASSPSSIQETQYF